The clone carrying this T cell receptor beta chain was counted a single time. V lost 5 bases to trimming and J lost 8 bases; unmatched junction nucleotides: 9. CDR3 length equals 14 residues. CDR1 MDHEN and CDR2 SYDVKM come from the germline V gene. The sample comes from a study of blood T cell repertoires in COVID-19. Data came from immunoSEQ multiplex PCR; TCRdb stores just in-frame clones and leaves some out. The table includes approximately 61,000 clones, around four fifths detected once. Sequencing was carried out using peripheral blood. The chain links TRBV28 to TRBJ2-1; 7 nucleotides match TRBD1. The TCR sequence derives from a man in his sixties or seventies with acute or convalescent COVID-19. The CDR3 region is CASSPHRGLDEQFF. The CDR3 nucleotides read TGTGCCAGCAGTCCACACAGGGGTTTGGATGAGCAGTTCTTC.